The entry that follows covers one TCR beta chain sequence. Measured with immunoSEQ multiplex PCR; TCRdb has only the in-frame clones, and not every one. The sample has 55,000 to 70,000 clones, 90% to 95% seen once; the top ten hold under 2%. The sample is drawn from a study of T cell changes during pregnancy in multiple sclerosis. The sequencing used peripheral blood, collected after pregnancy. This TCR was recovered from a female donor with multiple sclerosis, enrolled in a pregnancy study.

The CDR3 protein is CASSSLQGQNTGELFF. The CDR3 bases are TGTGCCAGCAGCTCCCTGCAGGGACAGAACACCGGGGAGCTGTTTTTT. The V and J genes are TRBV27 and TRBJ2-2, with D maybe TRBD1 (6 bases). This CDR3 is built from 16 residues. Germline loops: CDR1 MNHEY, CDR2 SMNVEV (reference sequence). The V gene lost 6 bases and the J gene lost 1 base, with 15 bases spanning the gap.